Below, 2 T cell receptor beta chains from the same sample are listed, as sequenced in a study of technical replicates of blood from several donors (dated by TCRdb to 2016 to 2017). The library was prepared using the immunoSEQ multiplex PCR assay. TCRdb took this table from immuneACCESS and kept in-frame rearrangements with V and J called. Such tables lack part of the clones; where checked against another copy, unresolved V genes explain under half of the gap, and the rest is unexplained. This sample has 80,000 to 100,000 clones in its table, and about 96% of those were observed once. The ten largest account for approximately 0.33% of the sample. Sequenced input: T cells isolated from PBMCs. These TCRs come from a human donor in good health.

CDR3 sequence (DNA): TGTGCCAGCAGCCAAGAAGTCAGGCTAGCGGGTTACACAGATACGCAGTATTTT. Protein product: CASSQEVRLAGYTDTQYF. This chain links TRBV4-2 with TRBJ2-3; TRBD2 agrees at 8 bases. The CDR3 runs 18 residues. The germline gives CDR1 LGHNA, CDR2 YNFKEQ. The ends lost 0 bases at V and 2 bases at J; junction bases unmatched: 10.

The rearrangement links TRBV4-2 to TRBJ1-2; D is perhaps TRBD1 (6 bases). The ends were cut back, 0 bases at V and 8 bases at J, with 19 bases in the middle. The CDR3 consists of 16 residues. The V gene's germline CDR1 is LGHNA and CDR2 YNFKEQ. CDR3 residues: CASSQDRDTQGGGYTF. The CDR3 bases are TGTGCCAGCAGCCAAGATCGGGACACACAAGGAGGAGGCTACACCTTC.